This T cell receptor (beta chain) originates from a study of identical twins. Study-level results: Among out-of-frame alpha sequences shared by twins, low generation probability occurred in excess. Twin pairs had excess sharing that was weaker in beta out-of-frame sequences. Analyses based on zero insertions could be partly confounded by invariant MAIT and iNKT cells.

V lost 6 bases and J 1 base, leaving 16 bases between the germline ends. The CDR3 consists of 15 residues. CDR1 and CDR2 from the germline V gene are MNHNS and SASEGT. In every case, the donor was a healthy Caucasian. TCRdb re-called the 5' RACE reads through MiXCR, storing one row per CDR3 protein. The sample includes hundreds of thousands of distinct CDR3 sequences, approximately 6.1% of them seen just once. In the case of this clonotype: Its antigen is not identified.

J is TRBJ2-7 and V is TRBV6-1; D is unclear. The receptor's source is a man younger than 30 in good health. Sequenced sample: naive T cells sorted from blood. CDR3 protein: CASSLGSTSSYEQYF. CDR3 nucleotide sequence: TGTGCCAGCAGCCTCGGGTCCACCTCTTCCTACGAGCAGTACTTC.